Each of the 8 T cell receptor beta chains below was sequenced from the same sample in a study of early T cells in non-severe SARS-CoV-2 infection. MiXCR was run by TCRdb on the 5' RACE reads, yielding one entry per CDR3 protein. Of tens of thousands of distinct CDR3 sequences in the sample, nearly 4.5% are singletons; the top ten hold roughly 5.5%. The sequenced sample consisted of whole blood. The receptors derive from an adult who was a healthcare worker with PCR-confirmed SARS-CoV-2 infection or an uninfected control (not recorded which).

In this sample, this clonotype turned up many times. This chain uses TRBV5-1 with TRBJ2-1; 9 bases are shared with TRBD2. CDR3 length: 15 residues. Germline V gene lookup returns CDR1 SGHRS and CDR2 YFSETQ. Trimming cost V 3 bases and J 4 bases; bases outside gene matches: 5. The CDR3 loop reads CASSSAGGGYNEQFF. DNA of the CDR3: TGCGCCAGCAGCTCAGCGGGGGGCGGGTACAATGAGCAGTTCTTC. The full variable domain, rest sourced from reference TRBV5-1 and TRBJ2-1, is KAGVTQTPRYLIKTRGQQVTLSCSPISGHRSVSWYQQTPGQGLQFLFEYFSETQRNKGNFPGRFSGRQFSNSRSEMNVSTLELGDSALYLCASSSAGGGYNEQFFGPGTRLTVL.

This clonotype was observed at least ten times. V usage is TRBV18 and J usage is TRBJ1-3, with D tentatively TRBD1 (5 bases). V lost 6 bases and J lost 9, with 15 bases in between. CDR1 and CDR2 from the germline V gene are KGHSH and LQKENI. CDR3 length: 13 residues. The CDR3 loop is CASSRDQGSTIYF. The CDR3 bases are TGTGCCAGCTCGCGGGACCAAGGGAGCACCATATATTTT.

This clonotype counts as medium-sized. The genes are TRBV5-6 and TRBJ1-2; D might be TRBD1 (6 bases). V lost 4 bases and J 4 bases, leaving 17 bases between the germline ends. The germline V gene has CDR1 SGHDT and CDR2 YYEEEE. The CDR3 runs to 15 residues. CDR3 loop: CASSELDREGYGYTF. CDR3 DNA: TGTGCCAGCAGCGAACTGGACAGAGAAGGCTATGGCTACACCTTC.

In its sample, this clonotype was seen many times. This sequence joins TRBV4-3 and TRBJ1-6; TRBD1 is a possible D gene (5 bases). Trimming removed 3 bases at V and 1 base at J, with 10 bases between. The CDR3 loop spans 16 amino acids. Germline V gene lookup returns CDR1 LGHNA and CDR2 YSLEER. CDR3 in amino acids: CASSQQRGSYNSPLHF. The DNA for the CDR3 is TGCGCCAGCAGCCAGCAGAGGGGTTCCTATAATTCACCCCTCCACTTT.

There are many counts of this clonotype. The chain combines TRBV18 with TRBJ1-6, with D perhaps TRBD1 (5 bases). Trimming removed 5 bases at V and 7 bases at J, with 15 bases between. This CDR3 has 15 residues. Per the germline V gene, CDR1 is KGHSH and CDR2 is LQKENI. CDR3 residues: CASSGAFRDNSPLHF. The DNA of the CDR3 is TGTGCCAGCTCAGGAGCATTCCGGGACAATTCACCCCTCCACTTT.

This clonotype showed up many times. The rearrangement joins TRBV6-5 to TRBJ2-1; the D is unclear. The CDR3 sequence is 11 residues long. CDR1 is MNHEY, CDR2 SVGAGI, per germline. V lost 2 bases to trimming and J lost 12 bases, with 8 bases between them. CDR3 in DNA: TGTGCCAGCAGTTACGGGTACGGGCAGTTCTTC. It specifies CASSYGYGQFF.

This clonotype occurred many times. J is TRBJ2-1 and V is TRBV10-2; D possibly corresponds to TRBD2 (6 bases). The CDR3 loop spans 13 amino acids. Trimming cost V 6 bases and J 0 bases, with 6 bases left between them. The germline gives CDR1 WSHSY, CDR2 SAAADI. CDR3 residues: CASRDYSYNEQFF. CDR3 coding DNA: TGCGCCAGCAGGGACTACTCCTACAATGAGCAGTTCTTC.

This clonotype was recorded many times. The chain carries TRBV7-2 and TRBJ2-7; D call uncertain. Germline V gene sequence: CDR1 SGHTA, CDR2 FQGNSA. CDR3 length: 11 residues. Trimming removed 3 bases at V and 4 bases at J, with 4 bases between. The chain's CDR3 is CASSFRYEQYF. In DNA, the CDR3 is TGTGCCAGCAGCTTCCGGTACGAGCAGTACTTC.